This record looks at one TCR beta chain sequence and its context. Its specificity is not known. The data were taken from a study of T cell responses to AZD1222 COVID-19 vaccine. Study outcomes and limitations: Spike-wide coverage was observed for vaccine-associated CD4 TCRs, with dominant responses at 160-218 and 743-854.

Germline lookup yields CDR1 MNHEY and CDR2 SMNVEV (reference sequence). CDR3 length: 16 residues. The junction had 7 bases not matched to a gene; V was cut back by 5 bases and J by 5 bases. The data were produced by immunoSEQ multiplex PCR, yet TCRdb's version contains in-frame clones alone and is incomplete. The data show more than 150,000 clones, with roughly 94% seen just once and approximately 0.6% held by the top ten. The sequence derives from an adult in good health. The chain uses TRBV27 and TRBJ1-5; 12 nucleotides align to TRBD1. The sequencing here drew on peripheral blood, taken on day 0 of AZD1222 vaccination. The CDR3, as DNA: TGTGCCAGCAGTGTTTCCGGGACAGGGGGCTATCAGCCCCAGCATTTT. Residues: CASSVSGTGGYQPQHF.